These 27 T cell receptor beta chains share one sample of origin, sequenced in a study of T cells in Graves' hyperthyroidism and ophthalmopathy. The CDR3 regions of TCR beta were amplified from RNA transcripts. During a first-round RT-PCR of the TCR CDR3, the HTBI primer set was used. From the multiplex PCR reads, TCRdb called clonotypes with MiXCR, one entry per CDR3 protein. The sample consists of over 700,000 distinct CDR3 sequences, 35% to 40% of them appearing once. The sequenced sample consisted of blood. Every receptor here comes from a man aged 18 to 29 with Graves' hyperthyroidism.

To note about this clonotype: This clone may be a read error of a much larger clone one base away. The CDR3 sequence is CAISESGRTYEQYF. CDR3 nucleotides: TGTGCCATCAGTGAGTCGGGCAGAACCTACGAGCAGTACTTC. V and J are TRBV10-3 and TRBJ2-7; D call uncertain. The V gene lost 0 bases and the J gene lost 2 bases, with 8 bases spanning the gap. The CDR3 has 14 amino acids. Germline lookup yields CDR1 ENHRY and CDR2 SYGVKD.

As regards this clonotype: Compared with germline, one end of the junction differs, possibly owing to a read error. This rearrangement joins TRBV10-2 to TRBJ1-1, with D possibly being TRBD1 (6 bases). The CDR3 has 16 residues. From germline, CDR1 is WSHSY and CDR2 SAAADI. The CDR3 loop reads CASSPVGQTKNTEAFF. Written as DNA, the CDR3 is TGTGCCAGCTCACCAGTCGGACAGACTAAGAACACTGAAGCTTTCTTT.

About this clonotype itself: A junction end diverges from the germline sequence, so it may reflect a read error. The chain couples TRBV6-5 to TRBJ1-1, with D unclear. CDR3 length: 15 amino acids. Looked up from germline, CDR1 is MNHEY and CDR2 is SVGAGI. The CDR3 is CASSYSSSMNTEAFF. In DNA form, the CDR3 reads TGTGCTAGCAGTTATAGTAGCTCTATGAACACTGAAGCTTTCTTT.

In the case of this clonotype: One junction end disagrees with the germline gene, perhaps due to a read error. The chain recombines TRBV10-1 with TRBJ2-7, with no clear D. The germline CDR1 and CDR2 sequences are WNHNN and SYGVQD (reference sequence). CDR3 length: 13 amino acids. The CDR3 reads CASSADNYYEQYF. CDR3 nucleotide sequence: TGTGCCAGCAGCGCCGACAACTACTACGAGCAGTACTTC.

There are many counts of this clonotype. The chain recombines TRBV7-9 with TRBJ2-7; TRBD1 aligns across 8 bases. This CDR3 spans 14 amino acids. CDR1 and CDR2 (germline): SEHNR, FQNEAQ (reference sequence). The V gene end was trimmed by 3 bases and the J gene end by 6 bases; junction bases not matched to a gene: 7. This CDR3 reads CASSFGQGATEQYF. The CDR3, as DNA: TGTGCCAGCAGCTTTGGACAGGGAGCAACCGAGCAGTACTTC.

The chain carries TRBV11-2 and TRBJ2-7; D is unresolved. CDR3 length: 12 amino acids. CDR1 is SGHAT and CDR2 is FQNNGV in the germline V gene. V dropped 1 base and J dropped 5 bases, with 6 bases sitting between them. DNA of the CDR3: TGTGCCAGCAGCTTAGCGTTTCACGAGCAGTACTTC. It translates to CASSLAFHEQYF.

J is TRBJ1-2 and V is TRBV7-9; D is uncertain. The CDR3 runs 13 residues. Germline CDR1 is SEHNR and CDR2 is FQNEAQ (reference sequence). The V end lost 4 bases, the J end lost 8 bases, and 14 bases lay between the germline ends. The CDR3 coding sequence is TGTGCCAGCAGCTCAACAGATCCGGGAGGCTACACCTTC. It is translated as CASSSTDPGGYTF. Full variable domain (outside the CDR3, taken from reference TRBV7-9 and TRBJ1-2): DTGVSQNPRHKITKRGQNVTFRCDPISEHNRLYWYRQTLGQGPEFLTYFQNEAQLEKSRLLSDRFSAERPKGSFSTLEIQRTEQGDSAMYLCASSSTDPGGYTFGSGTRLTVV.

The table lists this clonotype with a few counts. V gene TRBV6-4 combines with J gene TRBJ2-7; D gene ambiguous. V gave up 0 bases and J gave up 12 bases, with 12 bases separating them. CDR1 and CDR2 (germline): MRHNA, SNTAGT. There are 12 residues in the CDR3. The CDR3 DNA reads as TGTGCCAGCAGTGACTCGAGACCACCGCGGTACTTC. It yields the protein CASSDSRPPRYF.

This chain connects TRBV14 to TRBJ1-1; D is unresolved. CDR1 is SGHDN, CDR2 FVKESK, per germline. Between the trimmed V and J ends, which lost 2 bases and 0 bases, there was a span of 10 bases. This CDR3 spans 15 amino acids. The CDR3 spells CASSQYVAVNTEAFF. The CDR3 DNA reads TGTGCCAGCAGCCAATACGTTGCAGTGAACACTGAAGCTTTCTTT.

This clonotype came up many times. The chain links TRBV15 to TRBJ1-6, with D unresolved. Germline CDR1 and CDR2: LNHNV and YYDKDF (reference sequence). CDR3 size: 13 residues. Trimming pared 3 bases from V and 10 bases from J, leaving 10 bases between. CDR3 DNA sequence: TGTGCCACCAGCAGGATGGTGGGCTCACCCCTCCACTTT. This gives the protein CATSRMVGSPLHF.

Remarks on this clonotype: This may arise from a read error, as a much more abundant clone is one base away. The J gene is TRBJ2-2, the V gene TRBV24-1, with D perhaps TRBD1 (5 bases). Germline assignment: CDR1 KGHDR and CDR2 SFDVKD. The V end lost 4 bases, the J end lost 1 base, and 12 bases lay between the germline ends. The CDR3 sequence is 16 residues long. The CDR3 coding sequence is TGTGCCACCAGTGACACGGACACTATGAACACCGGGGAGCTGTTTTTT. It codes for CATSDTDTMNTGELFF.

This clonotype was counted many times. The genes are TRBV7-2 and TRBJ1-1; D call uncertain. The CDR3 has 13 amino acids. Per the germline V gene, CDR1 is SGHTA and CDR2 is FQGNSA. V was trimmed by 2 bases and J by 1 base, leaving 5 bases between them. The CDR3 region has the DNA TGTGCCAGCAGCTTACAGTGGAACACTGAAGCTTTCTTT. Translating gives CASSLQWNTEAFF. The full variable domain, its missing parts supplied by reference TRBV7-2 and TRBJ1-1, is GAGVSQSPSNKVTEKGKDVELRCDPISGHTALYWYRQSLGQGLEFLIYFQGNSAPDKSGLPSDRFSAERTGGSVSTLTIQRTQQEDSAVYLCASSLQWNTEAFFGQGTRLTVV.

The chain uses TRBV10-3 and TRBJ2-7, with 8 nucleotides matching TRBD2. The J segment lost 2 bases and the V segment lost 10 bases, leaving 10 bases of the junction unmatched. Germline V CDR1 and CDR2: ENHRY, SYGVKD. The CDR3 sequence is 14 residues long. Here the CDR3 reads CASSHRGLAYEQYF. The CDR3 bases are TGTGCCAGCTCGCACCGGGGACTAGCCTACGAGCAGTACTTC.

The V and J genes are TRBV25-1 and TRBJ2-7, with D perhaps TRBD1 (5 bases). Germline V gene sequence: CDR1 MGHDK, CDR2 SYGVNS. V lost 3 bases to trimming and J lost 6 bases, with 9 bases between them. CDR3 length: 12 amino acids. The CDR3 here is CASSEYRGEQYF. The CDR3 region has the DNA TGTGCCAGCAGTGAGTATAGGGGCGAGCAGTACTTC.

The chain combines TRBV19 with TRBJ1-1, with D unclear. This CDR3 comprises 14 residues. Germline V CDR1 and CDR2: LNHDA, SQIVND (reference sequence). V gave up 8 bases and J gave up 4 bases, with 17 bases separating them. The CDR3 protein is CASLQRTPSTEAFF. The CDR3 bases are TGTGCCAGTCTTCAAAGAACACCGAGCACTGAAGCTTTCTTT.

The CDR3 loop reads CASSSPERGGRYEQYF. In nucleotides, the CDR3 is TGTGCCAGCAGCTCCCCGGAGCGGGGGGGCCGCTACGAGCAGTACTTC. The rearrangement links TRBV7-2 to TRBJ2-7; 10 bases fit TRBD2. The V gene end was trimmed by 4 bases and the J gene end by 3 bases; junction bases not matched to a gene: 9. CDR1 and CDR2 (germline): SGHTA, FQGNSA. This CDR3 contains 16 residues.

Points on this clonotype: It may be a read error: a sequence one base away is much more abundant. This chain connects TRBV12-3 or TRBV12-4 to TRBJ1-2; D unclear. This CDR3 is built from 14 residues. CDR3 in amino acids: CAGSYDTANYGYTF. CDR3 in DNA: TGTGCCGGCAGTTACGACACAGCTAACTATGGCTACACCTTC.

This clonotype was observed a handful of times. The rearrangement links TRBV7-9 to TRBJ2-7; the D gene could be TRBD1 or TRBD2 (5 bases each). CDR3 length: 14 residues. From germline, CDR1 is SEHNR and CDR2 FQNEAQ (reference sequence). The V gene lost 5 bases and the J gene lost 7 bases, with 18 bases spanning the gap. The CDR3 here is CASSQRDHEGEQYF. CDR3 nucleotides: TGTGCCAGCAGCCAGAGGGACCATGAAGGGGAGCAGTACTTC.

This clonotype was observed at least ten times. At one end the junction does not follow the germline gene, possibly because of a read error. This chain connects TRBV7-7 to TRBJ2-2, with a weak D call TRBD1 (6 bases). This CDR3 is built from 14 residues. Germline CDR1 and CDR2: SSHAT and FNYEAQ (reference sequence). The CDR3 bases are TGTGCTAGCAGCCCAAGGACAGATACCGGGGAGCTGTTTTTT. It codes for CASSPRTDTGELFF.

The CDR3 coding sequence is TGTGCCATCAGTGAAAGGACAGGGGAACAGCCCCCCTACACCTTC. Translation gives CAISERTGEQPPYTF. The J gene is TRBJ1-2, the V gene TRBV10-3; 9 bases fit TRBD1. The CDR3 extends over 15 amino acids. V lost 3 bases to trimming and J lost 10 bases; unmatched junction nucleotides: 12. From germline, CDR1 is ENHRY and CDR2 SYGVKD.

This clonotype was picked up many times. The J gene is TRBJ1-4, the V gene TRBV7-6; no definite D call. V lost 5 bases, J lost 4 bases, and 11 bases lay in between. Per germline, CDR1 SGHVS and CDR2 FNYEAQ. This CDR3 has 14 residues. CDR3 in amino acids: CASSLGPRNEKLFF. The CDR3 DNA sequence: TGTGCCAGCAGCCTCGGGCCACGTAATGAAAAACTGTTTTTT.

The V and J genes are TRBV30 and TRBJ1-5, with TRBD1 identical over 11 bases. The germline gives CDR1 GTSNPN, CDR2 SVGIG (reference sequence). The CDR3 loop spans 13 amino acids. Losses at the gene ends were 5 bases for V and 3 bases for J; bases not matched to a gene: 0. CDR3 amino acids: CAWGQGANQPQHF. The CDR3 coding sequence is TGTGCCTGGGGACAGGGGGCCAATCAGCCCCAGCATTTT.

The V call is TRBV19, the J call TRBJ2-6; D may be TRBD1 (6 bases). Germline values: CDR1 LNHDA, CDR2 SQIVND (reference sequence). V was pared by 0 bases and J by 2 bases, with 11 bases between. The CDR3 consists of 17 residues. This CDR3 is CASSIDQGGPGANVLTF. CDR3 DNA: TGTGCCAGTAGTATAGATCAAGGGGGTCCTGGGGCCAACGTCCTGACTTTC.

This clonotype was seen a few times. The junction departs from germline at one end; a sequencing error may be responsible. The rearrangement joins TRBV7-7 to TRBJ1-4; 8 positions agree with TRBD1. Germline V CDR1 and CDR2: SSHAT, FNYEAQ (reference sequence). The CDR3 sequence is 17 residues long. CDR3 in DNA: TGTGCTAGCAGCCTGGGACAGGAGGCAACAACTAATGAAAAACTGTTTTTT. Translation: CASSLGQEATTNEKLFF.

With respect to this clonotype: This sequence may be a read error, since a much larger clone differs from it by one base. The chain uses TRBV7-9 and TRBJ1-1, with D maybe TRBD1 (5 bases). Germline assignment: CDR1 SEHNR and CDR2 FQNEAQ (reference sequence). The CDR3 runs 15 residues. CDR3: CASSPSTEGRTGAFF. In nucleotides, the CDR3 is TGTGCCAGCAGCCCCTCGACAGAAGGGAGAACTGGAGCTTTCTTT.

This clonotype was detected only a few times. This chain links TRBV20-1 with TRBJ1-1; D gene ambiguous. CDR1 is DFQATT and CDR2 is SNEGSKA in the germline V gene (reference sequence). The V end lost 5 bases, the J end lost 1 base, and 11 bases lay between the germline ends. The CDR3 loop spans 13 amino acids. CDR3 in DNA: TGCAGTGCTGCCTCCCCAGGGAACACTGAAGCTTTCTTT. Translation gives CSAASPGNTEAFF.

This clonotype was observed a few times. The V call is TRBV29-1, the J call TRBJ1-2; 7 bases are shared with TRBD1. The CDR3 is 11 amino acids. V gave up 7 bases and J gave up 8 bases; unmatched junction bases: 7. Germline V gene sequence: CDR1 SQVTM, CDR2 ANQGSEA. DNA for the CDR3: TGCAGCGGCTTGACAGGGTTCGGCTACACCTTC. It codes for CSGLTGFGYTF.